This T cell receptor (beta chain) was captured in a study of T cells after yellow fever vaccination. In making TCR cDNA, 5'RACE template switching added a universal primer site and UMIs to it. From the 5' RACE reads, TCRdb called clonotypes with MiXCR, one entry per CDR3 protein. The table has 300,000 to 450,000 distinct CDR3 sequences, about 7.8% seen once. Study conclusions and caveats: Secondary responses were weaker yet peaked faster, day 5 versus 15.

Trimming removed 0 bases at V and 4 bases at J, with 14 bases between. The CDR3 length is 16 residues. Germline V gene sequence: CDR1 MNHEY, CDR2 SVGAGI. In the case of this clonotype: Its specificity is unknown.

The sequences come from PBMCs, collected 45 days after the first yellow fever vaccination. This TCR came from a man between 18 and 35 years old who received the YFV17D yellow fever vaccine. The chain joins TRBV6-5 to TRBJ2-3; maybe TRBD1 (6 bases). CDR3 sequence (DNA): TGTGCCAGCAGTTACTCGAGCGGTCACAGGGCAGATACGCAGTATTTT. Translating gives CASSYSSGHRADTQYF.